Below are 11 T cell receptor beta chains sequenced from a single sample in a study of blood T cell repertoires in COVID-19. Profiled with immunoSEQ multiplex PCR; TCRdb holds only in-frame clones, not every one. The sample comprises around 300,000 clones, more than 70% of which are singletons, and roughly 2% rests with the top ten. Sequencing was carried out using PBMCs or T cells enriched from blood (not recorded which). Every receptor here comes from a woman aged 60-70 years in a cohort exposed to, infected with or recovered from COVID-19 (not recorded which).

The V call is TRBV5-6, the J call TRBJ2-3; 10 nucleotides align to TRBD2. Germline loops: CDR1 SGHDT, CDR2 YYEEEE. The V segment lost 0 bases and the J segment 6 bases; nucleotides outside the gene matches: 4. The CDR3 covers 15 residues. The CDR3 DNA is TGTGCCAGCAGCTTGGGGGCTAGCGGGAGTGATACGCAGTATTTT. Protein sequence: CASSLGASGSDTQYF.

The V and J genes are TRBV30 and TRBJ2-1; D is ambiguous. This CDR3 comprises 12 residues. Germline-derived CDR1 and CDR2 are GTSNPN and SVGIG (reference sequence). Deletions cut 1 base from V and 5 bases from J, with 6 bases between. The CDR3 protein is CAWSGTNNEQFF. In DNA form, the CDR3 reads TGTGCCTGGAGTGGAACTAACAATGAGCAGTTCTTC.

V gene TRBV27 combines with J gene TRBJ2-1, with D uncertain. The germline gives CDR1 MNHEY, CDR2 SMNVEV (reference sequence). V lost 2 bases to trimming and J lost 7 bases, with 12 bases between them. This CDR3 has 14 amino acids. The CDR3 loop is CASSLGDGWNEQFF. CDR3 nucleotide sequence: TGTGCCAGCAGTTTAGGTGACGGGTGGAATGAGCAGTTCTTC.

This sequence joins TRBV30 and TRBJ1-1; 7 bases fit TRBD1. V shed 0 bases and J 4 bases; nucleotides not matched to a gene: 14. This CDR3 has 17 amino acids. In germline, CDR1 is GTSNPN, CDR2 SVGIG (reference sequence). The CDR3 DNA reads as TGTGCCTGGAGTGTGCTACGAACCACAGGGGCGGGCACTGAAGCTTTCTTT. This gives the protein CAWSVLRTTGAGTEAFF.

This rearrangement joins TRBV28 to TRBJ1-2; possible D gene TRBD1, 6 bases. There are 14 residues in the CDR3. Looked up from germline, CDR1 is MDHEN and CDR2 is SYDVKM. V was clipped by 6 bases and J by 4 bases, with 15 bases between them. The CDR3 bases are TGTGCCAGCAGGGACAGTTACCCCTCCTATGGCTACACCTTC. This codes for CASRDSYPSYGYTF.

The chain joins TRBV6-1 to TRBJ1-5, with TRBD1 identical over 8 bases. This CDR3 is 16 amino acids long. Germline CDR1 MNHNS, CDR2 SASEGT. With V trimmed by 0 bases and J by 3 bases, 4 bases remained unmatched. The CDR3 reads CASSEARTGFNQPQHF. As DNA, the CDR3 is TGTGCCAGCAGTGAAGCACGGACAGGGTTCAATCAGCCCCAGCATTTT.

The gene calls are TRBV7-9 and TRBJ2-5, with 8 bases aligning to TRBD2. V shed 5 bases and J 1 base; nucleotides not matched to a gene: 3. The CDR3 contains 14 residues. Germline CDR1 and CDR2: SEHNR and FQNEAQ (reference sequence). CDR3 DNA sequence: TGTGCCAGCAGCCTCAGCGGGAGCCAAGAGACCCAGTACTTC. It encodes CASSLSGSQETQYF.

The CDR3 region is CASSLAAGNQPQHF. The CDR3 bases are TGCGCCAGCAGCTTGGCGGCAGGAAATCAGCCCCAGCATTTT. The chain uses TRBV5-1 and TRBJ1-5, with D hard to call. The V gene lost 0 bases and the J gene lost 4 bases, with 8 bases spanning the gap. Germline CDR1 SGHRS, CDR2 YFSETQ. The CDR3 runs to 14 residues. The whole variable domain, filled in from reference TRBV5-1 and TRBJ1-5, reads KAGVTQTPRYLIKTRGQQVTLSCSPISGHRSVSWYQQTPGQGLQFLFEYFSETQRNKGNFPGRFSGRQFSNSRSEMNVSTLELGDSALYLCASSLAAGNQPQHFGDGTRLSIL.

The chain recombines TRBV5-3 with TRBJ2-1, with a tentative D call TRBD1 (5 bases). TRBV5-3 is classed as an ORF, of uncertain function. V was clipped by 3 bases and J by 0 bases, with 19 bases between them. CDR3 size: 18 residues. CDR3 DNA: TGTGCCAGAAGCTCGACAGCGTTCAAACAGAGCTCCTACAATGAGCAGTTCTTC. Translation: CARSSTAFKQSSYNEQFF.

This chain links TRBV28 with TRBJ1-1; a weak D match, TRBD1 (5 bases). The germline CDR1 and CDR2 sequences are MDHEN and SYDVKM. Trimming took off 2 bases at V and 4 bases at J, with 11 bases between the two ends. CDR3 size: 14 residues. CDR3 in DNA: TGTGCCAGCAGTTTAACAGGACCTGGCACTGAAGCTTTCTTT. This encodes CASSLTGPGTEAFF.

This clone appeared a few times. The V and J genes are TRBV6-5 and TRBJ2-7, with D perhaps TRBD2 (5 bases). Per germline, CDR1 MNHEY and CDR2 SVGAGI. Trimming removed 3 bases at V and 0 bases at J, with 9 bases between. This CDR3 is built from 14 residues. In DNA, the CDR3 is TGTGCCAGCAGTTATGACTATTACTCCTACGAGCAGTACTTC. Protein sequence: CASSYDYYSYEQYF.